This T cell receptor beta chain was recorded in a study of blood T cell repertoires in COVID-19. The assay was immunoSEQ multiplex PCR, and TCRdb's table has in-frame clones only and misses some. Altogether 330,000 or so clones are present, roughly 90% being singletons, with the ten largest covering around 20%. About this clone itself: Other DNA sequences from this sample encode an identical CDR3 as well.

The germline CDR1 and CDR2 sequences are MDHEN and SYDVKM. This CDR3 is built from 13 residues. V lost 3 bases, J lost 2 bases, and 7 bases lay in between. Participants were placed into cohorts based on the clinical history they reported. The chain recombines TRBV28 with TRBJ1-1, with a tentative D call TRBD1 (5 bases). This TCR was sampled from a woman younger than 45 who had recovered from COVID-19. Sequencing was performed on PBMCs or T cells enriched from blood (not recorded which). Here the CDR3 DNA reads TGTGCCAGCAGTTTTCAGGGCAACACTGAAGCTTTCTTT. It encodes CASSFQGNTEAFF.